These T cell receptor beta chains were read from a single sample in a study of T-cell memory formation after mild COVID-19. TCRdb re-called the 5' RACE reads through MiXCR, storing one row per CDR3 protein. This sample has 400,000 to 550,000 distinct CDR3 sequences, with nearly 25% found just once. Sequencing was carried out using PBMCs or a T cell subset sorted from them (not recorded which). Receptors originate from an adult woman who had mild COVID-19 (a few samples of this study predate the infection). Cell type and time point are not known. The CDR3 runs from the conserved cysteine through the conserved F or W. The order of the fields is clone size, J gene, D gene, V gene, CDR3 DNA, CDR3 protein. The D gene is left open where the match is weak. A row's size may be missing; if present it is once, few, many or a size class.

>NA|TRBJ2-7|TRBD1|TRBV29-1
TGCAGCGTCGACCTATTCGGGACAGGGAAATCCTACGAGCAGTACTTC
CSVDLFGTGKSYEQYF
>NA|TRBJ2-2|NA|TRBV24-1
TGTGCCACCAGCTCGACAAGAGGGGGCACCGGGGAGCTGTTTTTT
CATSSTRGGTGELFF
>few|TRBJ2-7|NA|TRBV29-1
TGCAGCGTAGGTAGCGGACTCTACGAGCAGTACTTC
CSVGSGLYEQYF
>NA|TRBJ1-4|NA|TRBV19
TGTGCCAGTAGTATGAGAACTCTCAGTGAAAAACTGTTTTTT
CASSMRTLSEKLFF
>NA|TRBJ2-1|TRBD2|TRBV14
TGTGCCAGCAGCCGAGACAGGGTTAGCGGGAGTTGGCACAATGAGCAGTTCTTC
CASSRDRVSGSWHNEQFF
>few|TRBJ2-3|TRBD2|TRBV5-4
TGTGCCAGCAGCTTGGATACAGCGGGGGGCCGCACAGATACGCAGTATTTT
CASSLDTAGGRTDTQYF
>NA|TRBJ2-2|NA|TRBV7-9
TGTGCCAGCAGCTTACGCTCCAGCGCCACCACCGGGGAGCTGTTTTTT
CASSLRSSATTGELFF
>few|TRBJ2-5|NA|TRBV24-1
TGTGCCACCAGTGATTTATCGGGGGGCCCTATAGAGACCCAGTACTTC
CATSDLSGGPIETQYF
>NA|TRBJ2-5|TRBD1|TRBV7-9
TGTGCCAGCAGCTCCGGACAGGGGGGAAGAGAGACCCAGTACTTC
CASSSGQGGRETQYF
>NA|TRBJ2-3|NA|TRBV2
TGTGCCAGCAGTGCAAGAGGGGCTAATGCAGATACGCAGTATTTT
CASSARGANADTQYF
>NA|TRBJ2-7|TRBD1|TRBV7-9
TGTGCCAGCAGCTTCGGGACAGGGTTCGACGAGCAGTACTTC
CASSFGTGFDEQYF
>few|TRBJ1-2|NA|TRBV7-3
TGTGCCAGCAGCTTATTCCAAAATTTCCAGACGACGGAAACCAAGAATATGAACTATGGCTACACCTTC
CASSLFQNFQTTETKNMNYGYTF
>NA|TRBJ2-1|TRBD2|TRBV11-2
TGTGCCAGCAGTCTCCGGATGCGGGGGATAAGTGAGCAGTTCTTC
CASSLRMRGISEQFF
>once|TRBJ1-4|TRBD1|TRBV9
TGTGCCAGCAACGACAGGGACGGAGAAAAACTGTTTTTT
CASNDRDGEKLFF
>few|TRBJ1-2|NA|TRBV20-1
TGCAGTGCTAGGATGGACAGCTTCTATGGCTACACCTTC
CSARMDSFYGYTF
>NA|TRBJ2-1|TRBD2|TRBV7-2
TGTGCCAGCAGCTTAGGGGGGGGACTCGCCCTCTCCTACAATGAGCAGTTCTTC
CASSLGGGLALSYNEQFF
>NA|TRBJ2-3|TRBD2|TRBV20-1
TGCAGTCGCCCTTCAGGGACTAGCGGGGGTCAAGATACGCAGTATTTT
CSRPSGTSGGQDTQYF
>NA|TRBJ2-3|TRBD2|TRBV2
TGTGCCAGCAGAGGGACTAGCAGGGATACGCAGTATTTT
CASRGTSRDTQYF
>NA|TRBJ1-3|NA|TRBV14
TGTGCCAGCAGCCAAGCCAGTATCGGAAACACCATATATTTT
CASSQASIGNTIYF
>NA|TRBJ2-1|TRBD1|TRBV5-4
TGTGCCAGCAGCTGGACAGGGCCACGAGGAAATGAGCAGTTCTTC
CASSWTGPRGNEQFF
>few|TRBJ2-1|NA|TRBV12-3/TRBV12-4
TGTGCCAGCAGTGCTGCTCGGAGGGGGCCCCAATTCAATGAGCAGTTCTTC
CASSAARRGPQFNEQFF
>NA|TRBJ2-3|TRBD2|TRBV11-2
TGTGCCAGCAGCATAGCCGGGACTAGCGGGGGCCTCTCAGATACGCAGTATTTT
CASSIAGTSGGLSDTQYF
>few|TRBJ1-6|TRBD1|TRBV7-3
TGTGCCCGCGGACAGGGGCCCCGGAGCTACTATAATTCACCCCTCCACTTT
CARGQGPRSYYNSPLHF
>NA|TRBJ2-2|NA|TRBV27
TGTGCCACTTTCTCGGGGGCGAACACCGGGGAGCTGTTTTTT
CATFSGANTGELFF
>many|TRBJ2-3|NA|TRBV7-2
TGTGCCAGCAGACTTGGAACTTTGGATACGCAGTATTTT
CASRLGTLDTQYF
>NA|TRBJ2-5|NA|TRBV29-1
TGCAGCGTTGATTTAGTAGGCGGAGAGACCCAGTACTTC
CSVDLVGGETQYF
>NA|TRBJ2-3|NA|TRBV7-3
TGTGCCAGCAGCGTGGACTACACAGATACGCAGTATTTT
CASSVDYTDTQYF
>once|TRBJ1-2|NA|TRBV12-3/TRBV12-4
TGTGCCAGCAGCCACAGGGTTTCTAACTATGGCTACACCTTC
CASSHRVSNYGYTF
>NA|TRBJ2-2|NA|TRBV6-1
TGTGCCAGCAGTCACAGGGTAACCGGGGAGCTGTTTTTT
CASSHRVTGELFF